The sequence of this TCR beta chain was determined in a study of cytomegalovirus exposure and HLA in healthy donors. Study outcomes and limitations: Despite most TCR sequences being rare, some public TCRs occurred in many donors. CMV serostatus was the only recorded immune exposure for donors.

This clone occurred once. What it binds is not known. PCR primers comprised 60 Vbeta and 13 Jbeta primers. Sequencing was performed with immunoSEQ multiplex PCR; in TCRdb, only in-frame clones are kept and a portion is missing. The data contain some 150,000 clones, under 75% of them seen just once; the ten biggest clones take up roughly 6.4%. The donors comprised healthy bone marrow donors. This TCR was sampled from a woman aged 55-69 years in good health and CMV-seropositive. The sample consisted of PBMCs.

The CDR3 region has the DNA TGTGCCAGCGGCTTAACCGGGACAGCCTACGAGCAGTACTTC. Protein product: CASGLTGTAYEQYF. This rearrangement joins TRBV28 to TRBJ2-7; 7 positions agree with TRBD1. This CDR3 is 14 amino acids long. Trimming cost V 8 bases and J 2 bases; bases outside gene matches: 9. Germline V lookup: CDR1 MDHEN, CDR2 SYDVKM. Filled out from reference TRBV28 and TRBJ2-7, the complete variable domain reads DVKVTQSSRYLVKRTGEKVFLECVQDMDHENMFWYRQDPGLGLRLIYFSYDVKMKEKGDIPEGYSVSREKKERFSLILESASTNQTSMYLCASGLTGTAYEQYFGPGTRLTVT.